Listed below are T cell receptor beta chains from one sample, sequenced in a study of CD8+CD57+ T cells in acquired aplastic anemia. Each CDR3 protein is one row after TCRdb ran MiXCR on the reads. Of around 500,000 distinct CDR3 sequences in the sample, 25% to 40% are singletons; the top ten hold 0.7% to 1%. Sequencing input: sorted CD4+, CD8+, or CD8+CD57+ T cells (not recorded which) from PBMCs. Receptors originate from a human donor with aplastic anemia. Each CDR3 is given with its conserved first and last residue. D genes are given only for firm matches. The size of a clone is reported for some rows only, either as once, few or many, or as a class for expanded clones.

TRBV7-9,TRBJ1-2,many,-,TGTGCCAGCAGCCTCGGGGACTATGGCCACACCTTC,CASSLGDYGHTF
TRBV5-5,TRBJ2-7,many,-,TGTGCCAGCATGCTCAGTGGGGGGTACGAGCAGTACTTC,CASMLSGGYEQYF
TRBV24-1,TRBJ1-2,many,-,TGTGCCACCAGTGACCAGGGACACAGCTATGGCTACACCTTC,CATSDQGHSYGYTF
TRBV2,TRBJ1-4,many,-,TGTGCCAATAAGGGGGACGCAACTAATGAAAAACTGTTTTTT,CANKGDATNEKLFF
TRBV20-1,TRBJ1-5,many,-,TGCAGTGCTAGAGATAGCAATCAGCCCCAGCATTTT,CSARDSNQPQHF
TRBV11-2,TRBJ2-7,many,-,TGTGCCAGCAGCTTAGAGGCGGAGACCGGGGCCTACGAGCAGTACTTC,CASSLEAETGAYEQYF
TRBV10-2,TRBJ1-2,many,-,TGCGCCAGCAGTGAGTCGATCGCTGGCTACACCTTC,CASSESIAGYTF
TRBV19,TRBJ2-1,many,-,TGTGCAAGTATGGGGAGGACCTCGCAGTTCTTC,CASMGRTSQFF
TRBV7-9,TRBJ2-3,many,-,TGTGCCAGCAGCTTAGATCCCACAGATACGCAGTATTTT,CASSLDPTDTQYF
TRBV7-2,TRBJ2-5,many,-,TGTGCCAGCAGCTTCGTCAGACAAGAGACCCAGTACTTC,CASSFVRQETQYF
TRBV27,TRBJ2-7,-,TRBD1,TGTGCCAGCAGTTTCCACGGACAGGGGGTTGAGCAGTACTTC,CASSFHGQGVEQYF
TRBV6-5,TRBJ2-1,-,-,TGTGCCAGCAGTTACATCGGGAATGAGCAGTTCTTC,CASSYIGNEQFF
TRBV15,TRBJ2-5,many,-,TGTGCCACCAGCAGAGACGGGACGGGTCAAGAGACCCAGTACTTC,CATSRDGTGQETQYF
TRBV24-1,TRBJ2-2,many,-,TGTGCCACCGAAAATAAGAACACCGGGGAGCTGTTTTTT,CATENKNTGELFF
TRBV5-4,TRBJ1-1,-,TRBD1,TGTGCTCAGGGGGGAACCTTGACTGAAGCTTTCTTT,CAQGGTLTEAFF
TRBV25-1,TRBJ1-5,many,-,TGTGCCAGCAGTGAATCGGTGGGGAACAATCAGCCCCAGCATTTT,CASSESVGNNQPQHF
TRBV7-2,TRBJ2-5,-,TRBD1,TGTGCCAGCAGCTTGCAGGGGGCGACGGCGGGGACCCAGTACTTC,CASSLQGATAGTQYF
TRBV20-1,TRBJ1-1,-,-,TGCAGTGCTAGAGATTTGACAGAGGGTAGATGGGCCATGAACACTGAAGCTTTCTTT,CSARDLTEGRWAMNTEAFF
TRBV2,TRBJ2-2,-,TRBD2,TGTGCCAGCAGGGAAGGACTAGCGGGGGGGCCCACCGGGGAGCTGTTTTTT,CASREGLAGGPTGELFF
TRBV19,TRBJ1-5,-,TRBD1,TGTGCCTGGAGCGGACAGGGTGATCAGCCCCAGCATTTT,CAWSGQGDQPQHF
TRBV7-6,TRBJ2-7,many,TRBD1,TGTGCCAGCAGCGCTAGTCCCGGGACAGAGTACGAGCAGTACTTC,CASSASPGTEYEQYF
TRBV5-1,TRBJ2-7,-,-,TGCGCCAGCAGCCCAAGGACGGAACGTACGTACGAGCAGTACTTC,CASSPRTERTYEQYF
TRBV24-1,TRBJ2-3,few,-,TGTGCCACCAGTGGTGACACCGGGACACGTTCCCGTCACACAGATACGCAGTATTTT,CATSGDTGTRSRHTDTQYF
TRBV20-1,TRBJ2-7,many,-,TGCAGTGCTAGGAAGGAGGGGGTGGACCACGAGCAGTACTTC,CSARKEGVDHEQYF
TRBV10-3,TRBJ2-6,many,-,TGTGCCATCAGCTTACAAGACTCTGGGGCCAACGTCCTGACTTTC,CAISLQDSGANVLTF
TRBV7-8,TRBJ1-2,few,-,TGTGCCCGCAGTGGCTTCGTGGACGGCTCCTATGGCTACACCTTC,CARSGFVDGSYGYTF
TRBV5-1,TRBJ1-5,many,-,TGCGCCAGCAGCTTGGAAGGGCAGTTGAATCAGCCCCAGCATTTT,CASSLEGQLNQPQHF
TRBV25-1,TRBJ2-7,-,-,TGTGCCAGCAGTGCTAAATTGACAGCGGGTGAGCAGTACTTC,CASSAKLTAGEQYF
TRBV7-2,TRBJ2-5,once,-,TGTGCCAGCAGCCCCCAGGGGAGCGGGACCCAGTACTTC,CASSPQGSGTQYF
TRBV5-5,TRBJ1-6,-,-,TGTGCCAGCAGCTTTAGGGGCTCCTATAATTCACCCCTCCACTTT,CASSFRGSYNSPLHF
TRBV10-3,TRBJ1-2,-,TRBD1,TGTGCCAGCAGCAAGACCGGGACAGGGGCAGGCTATGGCTACACCTTC,CASSKTGTGAGYGYTF
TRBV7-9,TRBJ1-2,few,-,TGTGCCAGCAGCGAAAGTGACTATGGCTACACCTTC,CASSESDYGYTF
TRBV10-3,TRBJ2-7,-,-,TGTGCCAGCAGTCCCCCGGGACCACAACCTTCCTACGAGCAGTACTTC,CASSPPGPQPSYEQYF
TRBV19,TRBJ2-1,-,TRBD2,TGTGCCAGTAGTGTAGTAGCGGGAGCGACTGGTGAGCAGTTCTTC,CASSVVAGATGEQFF
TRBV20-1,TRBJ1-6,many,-,TGCAGTGCTAGAGATAGTAGGCATTCAAATTCACCCCTCCACTTT,CSARDSRHSNSPLHF
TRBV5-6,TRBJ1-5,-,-,TGTGCCAGCAGCTTGCGTGGCCAGTATCAGCCCCAGCATTTT,CASSLRGQYQPQHF
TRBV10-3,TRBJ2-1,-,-,TGTGCCAGCAGCCTTGGACTACGCAGTGAGCAGTTCTTC,CASSLGLRSEQFF
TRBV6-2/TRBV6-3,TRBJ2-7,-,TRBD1,TGTGCCAGCAGTTTACCGGGACAGGGTTGGGGTTACGAGCAGTACTTC,CASSLPGQGWGYEQYF
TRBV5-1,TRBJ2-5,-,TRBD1,TGCGCCAGCAGCCCGACAGGGTACCAAGAGACCCAGTACTTC,CASSPTGYQETQYF
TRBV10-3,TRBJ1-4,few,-,TGTGCCAGCAGAAGAGACAGGCTGAATGAAAAACTGTTTTTT,CASRRDRLNEKLFF
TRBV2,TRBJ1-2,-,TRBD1,TGTGCCAGCAAGAACCGGGGACAGGATGGCTACACCTTC,CASKNRGQDGYTF
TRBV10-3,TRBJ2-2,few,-,TGTGCCAGCAGTTACATGGGCGGGGAGCTGTTTTTT,CASSYMGGELFF
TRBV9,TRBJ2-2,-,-,TGTGCCAGCAGCGTGGGGGTAGAGAACACCGGGGAGCTGTTTTTT,CASSVGVENTGELFF
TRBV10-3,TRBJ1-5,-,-,TGTGCCATCAGTGAGAAAAGGGCCTTCCCCCAGCATTTT,CAISEKRAFPQHF
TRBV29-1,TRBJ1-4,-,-,TGCAGTGCTAGTTTAGCCCGGAGGGGTGAAAAACTGTTTTTT,CSASLARRGEKLFF
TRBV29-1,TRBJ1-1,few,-,TGCAGCGTTGACAGAGGCACTGAAGCTTTCTTT,CSVDRGTEAFF
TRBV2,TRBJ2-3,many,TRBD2,TGTGCCAGCAGTGCCTCCGGACTAGCGGGAGTCCCAGATACGCAGTATTTT,CASSASGLAGVPDTQYF
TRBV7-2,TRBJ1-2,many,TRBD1,TGTGCCAGCAGCTTAGCTCGGACAGGTTATGGCTACACCTTC,CASSLARTGYGYTF
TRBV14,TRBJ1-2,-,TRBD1,TGTGCCAGCAGCCCCAGGGGGCGAAACTATGGCTACACCTTC,CASSPRGRNYGYTF
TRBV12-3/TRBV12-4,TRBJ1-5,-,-,TGTGCCAGCAGTTTGGGGACCTGGGGCAATCAGCCCCAGCATTTT,CASSLGTWGNQPQHF